These 29 T cell receptor beta chains were sequenced from one sample in a study of technical replicates of blood from a handful of donors. Only in-frame clones appear in the TCRdb table, and some are missing; sequencing was by immunoSEQ multiplex PCR. Among 65,000 to 90,000 clones, approximately 86% were seen once, and the ten largest hold around 4.8%. The specimen was PBMCs. These receptors all stem from a human donor in good health. Some clones in this sample may be carry-over from other donors' samples.

This clone was counted between two and nine times. CDR3 in DNA: TGTGCCAGCAGCCTGGGGGCAGGAGCCGCCGGGGAGCTGTTTTTT. Its translation: CASSLGAGAAGELFF. The V gene is TRBV9, the J gene TRBJ2-2; TRBD1 might be the D (6 bases). The CDR3 length is 15 residues. V lost 4 bases and J lost 6, with 16 bases in between. Germline CDR1 and CDR2: SGDLS and YYNGEE.

The rearrangement links TRBV5-1 to TRBJ2-2; D may be TRBD1 (7 bases). Per the germline V gene, CDR1 is SGHRS and CDR2 is YFSETQ. V was cut by 4 bases and J by 4 bases, with 17 bases left in between. CDR3 length: 16 residues. The CDR3 here is CASSQQGTLGTGELFF. CDR3 DNA sequence: TGCGCCAGCAGCCAACAGGGGACTCTCGGCACCGGGGAGCTGTTTTTT.

This clone has just a few counts. J is TRBJ1-5 and V is TRBV2, with 7 bases that match TRBD1. This CDR3 spans 15 amino acids. Germline V gene lookup returns CDR1 SNHLY and CDR2 FYNNEI. Losses at the gene ends were 6 bases for V and 0 bases for J; bases not matched to a gene: 5. The CDR3 loop is CASRAQGSSNQPQHF. In DNA form, the CDR3 reads TGTGCCAGCAGGGCACAGGGGAGTAGCAATCAGCCCCAGCATTTT.

This chain joins TRBV7-2 and TRBJ2-1, with 9 bases matching TRBD1. J lost 9 bases, V lost 5 bases, and 20 bases had no gene match. This CDR3 is 18 amino acids long. CDR1 SGHTA and CDR2 FQGNSA come from the germline V gene. The CDR3 here is CASSAGSAGQGHLGEQFF. The CDR3, as DNA: TGTGCCAGCAGCGCGGGCTCGGCGGGACAGGGTCATCTAGGTGAGCAGTTCTTC. Together with reference TRBV7-2 and TRBJ2-1, the CDR3 gives the full variable domain: GAGVSQSPSNKVTEKGKDVELRCDPISGHTALYWYRQSLGQGLEFLIYFQGNSAPDKSGLPSDRFSAERTGGSVSTLTIQRTQQEDSAVYLCASSAGSAGQGHLGEQFFGPGTRLTVL.

The chain carries TRBV4-1 and TRBJ2-1; a possible D gene is TRBD2 (6 bases). Germline V CDR1 and CDR2: MGHRA, YSYEKL. This CDR3 spans 15 amino acids. The V end was cut by 2 bases, the J end by 9 bases, with 17 bases between. Here the CDR3 DNA reads TGCGCCAGCAGCCAAATCGGATCTAGCGCCGGTGAGCAGTTCTTC. Translating it yields CASSQIGSSAGEQFF.

This clone was seen many times. The chain joins TRBV15 to TRBJ2-7, with a possible D match to TRBD1 (6 bases). Deletions cut 0 bases from V and 5 bases from J, with 14 bases between. The CDR3 runs 15 residues. Germline assignment: CDR1 LNHNV and CDR2 YYDKDF (reference sequence). CDR3 in amino acids: CATSREGQGLDEQYF. The CDR3, as DNA: TGTGCCACCAGCAGAGAGGGCCAGGGGCTCGACGAGCAGTACTTC. The variable domain in full, completed from reference TRBV15 and TRBJ2-7, reads DAMVIQNPRYQVTQFGKPVTLSCSQTLNHNVMYWYQQKSSQAPKLLFHYYDKDFNNEADTPDNFQSRRPNTSFCFLDIRSPGLGDTAMYLCATSREGQGLDEQYFGPGTRLTVT.

The chain couples TRBV18 to TRBJ2-3, with TRBD2 matching over 9 bases. From germline, CDR1 is KGHSH and CDR2 LQKENI. The junction had 17 bases not matched to a gene; V was cut back by 3 bases and J by 4 bases. The length of the CDR3 is 19 residues. The CDR3 is CASSPLRSRPGLAADTQYF. CDR3 sequence (DNA): TGTGCCAGCTCACCGTTAAGGTCTCGACCGGGACTAGCAGCAGATACGCAGTATTTT.

This clone was seen once. The chain uses TRBV10-3 and TRBJ1-4; D is undetermined. This CDR3 is 15 amino acids long. Trimming stripped 0 bases from V and 14 bases from J, with 19 bases between. Germline V gene data show CDR1 as ENHRY and CDR2 as SYGVKD. The CDR3 nucleotides read TGTGCCATCAGTGAGTCCACTGGAGGCCGGGTAGGTCTGTTTTTT. Translated, it gives CAISESTGGRVGLFF.

The gene calls are TRBV6-5 and TRBJ1-4, with 7 bases lining up with TRBD1. J lost 4 bases, V lost 6 bases, and 5 bases had no gene match. The CDR3 loop spans 14 amino acids. Germline V CDR1 and CDR2: MNHEY, SVGAGI. Here the CDR3 DNA reads TGTGCCAGCAGCCACCAGGGGGTTAATGAAAAACTGTTTTTT. This encodes CASSHQGVNEKLFF.

The rearrangement uses TRBV13 and TRBJ2-3, with a weak D call TRBD2 (6 bases). The CDR3 length is 15 residues. V was cut by 0 bases and J by 4 bases, with 11 bases left in between. Germline V CDR1 and CDR2: PRHDT, FYEKMQ (reference sequence). Here the CDR3 reads CASSLGEGPADTQYF. The CDR3 region has the DNA TGTGCCAGCAGCTTAGGGGAGGGCCCAGCAGATACGCAGTATTTT.

The chain combines TRBV29-1 with TRBJ2-1; 11 bases align to TRBD1. V was pared by 3 bases and J by 8 bases, with 9 bases of the junction left unmatched. This CDR3 comprises 15 residues. Germline V gene lookup returns CDR1 SQVTM and CDR2 ANQGSEA. The CDR3 bases are TGCAGCGTTGATTCGGACAGGGGGCTTCACGATGAGCAGTTCTTC. Its translation is CSVDSDRGLHDEQFF.

V usage is TRBV25-1 and J usage is TRBJ1-6; 9 bases map to TRBD1. There are 17 residues in the CDR3. Germline V gene sequence: CDR1 MGHDK, CDR2 SYGVNS. The J segment lost 4 bases and the V segment lost 4 bases, leaving 8 bases of the junction unmatched. CDR3 DNA sequence: TGTGCCAGCAGTGCCGTGGGACAGGGAATTTATAATTCACCCCTCCACTTT. It codes for CASSAVGQGIYNSPLHF.

V gene TRBV7-6 combines with J gene TRBJ2-2; possible D gene TRBD2, 5 bases. The CDR3 is 15 residues long. V was clipped by 1 base and J by 5 bases, with 11 bases between them. Germline V gene lookup returns CDR1 SGHVS and CDR2 FNYEAQ. The CDR3 reads CASSLEPSQTGELFF. The CDR3 nucleotides are TGTGCCAGCAGCTTAGAGCCTAGCCAAACCGGGGAGCTGTTTTTT.

This clone was detected only once. This chain links TRBV6-6 with TRBJ1-1; D is ambiguous. The length of the CDR3 is 15 residues. Germline loops: CDR1 MNHNY, CDR2 SVGAGI (reference sequence). V was trimmed by 7 bases and J by 5 bases, leaving 20 bases between them. The CDR3 here is CASTSLDSPGTEAFF. The CDR3 coding sequence is TGTGCCAGCACCTCGCTGGACTCTCCGGGAACTGAAGCTTTCTTT.

The chain combines TRBV7-8 with TRBJ2-7; TRBD1 aligns across 8 bases. The V gene's germline CDR1 is SGHVS and CDR2 FQNEAQ. Germline trimming cut 5 bases from V and 6 bases from J; bases unmatched to any gene: 9. The CDR3 totals 14 residues. In DNA form, the CDR3 reads TGTGCCAGCAGCCTCAGACAGGGGACAGGCGAGCAGTACTTC. Protein product: CASSLRQGTGEQYF.

This clone was picked up one time. The chain carries TRBV29-1 and TRBJ2-3; 7 nucleotides match TRBD2. J lost 0 bases, V lost 4 bases, and 7 bases had no gene match. The CDR3 has 15 residues. Germline V gene data show CDR1 as SQVTM and CDR2 as ANQGSEA. The CDR3 protein is CSVVLAHTSTDTQYF. In nucleotides, the CDR3 is TGCAGCGTTGTACTAGCGCATACTAGCACAGATACGCAGTATTTT.

This clone was observed a single time. This chain links TRBV15 with TRBJ2-4; possibly TRBD2 for D (7 bases). Trimming removed 5 bases at V and 8 bases at J, with 19 bases between. This CDR3 comprises 15 residues. Germline V gene sequence: CDR1 LNHNV, CDR2 YYDKDF (reference sequence). The CDR3 loop reads CATSDRAGARDIQYF. Here the CDR3 DNA reads TGTGCCACCAGCGACCGGGCGGGGGCTCGGGACATTCAGTACTTC.

This rearrangement joins TRBV5-1 to TRBJ2-3, with TRBD2 identical over 8 bases. The CDR3 totals 15 residues. Trimming at V came to 5 bases and at J to 2 bases, leaving 7 bases not matched to a gene. Germline V gene data show CDR1 as SGHRS and CDR2 as YFSETQ. The CDR3 loop reads CASRPTSELTDTQYF. In nucleotides, the CDR3 is TGCGCCAGCAGGCCGACTAGCGAGCTCACAGATACGCAGTATTTT.

The chain links TRBV4-1 to TRBJ1-2, with a possible D match to TRBD1 (5 bases). The V and J ends lost 0 bases and 4 bases respectively, with 9 bases between them. Germline CDR1 reads MGHRA; CDR2 reads YSYEKL. The CDR3 spans 14 residues. CDR3: CASSQDQGTYGYTF. For the CDR3, the DNA is TGCGCCAGCAGCCAAGATCAGGGTACCTATGGCTACACCTTC.

The DNA for the CDR3 is TGCGCCAGCAGCCCCGGACTAAGGGAGACCCAGTACTTC. This encodes CASSPGLRETQYF. V gene TRBV5-1 combines with J gene TRBJ2-5; maybe TRBD2 (6 bases). Per germline, CDR1 SGHRS and CDR2 YFSETQ. The CDR3 is 13 amino acids. The ends were cut back, 4 bases at V and 5 bases at J, with 12 bases in the middle.

The chain recombines TRBV2 with TRBJ1-3; perhaps TRBD1 as D (6 bases). The CDR3 sequence is 16 residues long. CDR1 and CDR2 from the germline V gene are SNHLY and FYNNEI. Trimming removed 4 bases at V and 0 bases at J, with 13 bases between. The CDR3 region is CASSVQGHLSGNTIYF. For the CDR3, the DNA is TGTGCCAGCAGTGTACAGGGCCACCTCTCTGGAAACACCATATATTTT.

CDR3 protein: CASSFRQMNTEAFF. CDR3 nucleotides: TGTGCCAGCAGTTTTCGACAGATGAACACTGAAGCTTTCTTT. The chain recombines TRBV6-5 with TRBJ1-1, with D maybe TRBD1 (5 bases). From germline, CDR1 is MNHEY and CDR2 SVGAGI. This CDR3 is built from 14 residues. Trimming took off 4 bases at V and 0 bases at J, with 9 bases between the two ends.

V usage is TRBV29-1 and J usage is TRBJ2-7, with D possibly being TRBD2 (6 bases). This CDR3 has 12 residues. Germline values: CDR1 SQVTM, CDR2 ANQGSEA. The V end lost 4 bases, the J end lost 2 bases, and 9 bases lay between the germline ends. The DNA for the CDR3 is TGCAGCGTTGTTAGCGGAGCCTACGAGCAGTACTTC. This translates into CSVVSGAYEQYF.

This sequence joins TRBV6-5 and TRBJ2-7; D is unresolved. Germline V gene data show CDR1 as MNHEY and CDR2 as SVGAGI. The CDR3 totals 13 residues. Trimming shortened V by 7 bases and J by 7 bases, and 17 bases separated the two germline ends. The CDR3 reads CASNTNGLGEQYF. CDR3 in DNA: TGTGCCAGCAACACAAATGGGCTTGGAGAGCAGTACTTC.

The rearrangement uses TRBV2 and TRBJ1-3; D ambiguous. The V end lost 6 bases, the J end lost 0 bases, and 6 bases lay between the germline ends. Germline V CDR1 and CDR2: SNHLY, FYNNEI. The CDR3 totals 13 residues. CDR3 sequence: CASRLNSGNTIYF. The CDR3 region has the DNA TGTGCCAGCAGACTCAACTCTGGAAACACCATATATTTT.

V is TRBV2 and J is TRBJ2-7; the match to TRBD1 covers 8 bases. With 7 bases clipped from V and 2 bases from J, the junction kept 1 base outside the gene matches. This CDR3 has 12 residues. Germline V gene sequence: CDR1 SNHLY, CDR2 FYNNEI. The CDR3 coding sequence is TGTGCCAGCACCAGGGGGCCCTACGAGCAGTACTTC. Translated: CASTRGPYEQYF.

The chain is built from TRBV7-2 and TRBJ1-1; tentative D call: TRBD1 (6 bases). The CDR3 runs 13 residues. Per germline, CDR1 SGHTA and CDR2 FQGNSA. V was cut by 5 bases and J by 3 bases, with 10 bases left in between. The CDR3: CASSPDSYTEAFF. CDR3 sequence (DNA): TGTGCCAGCAGCCCGGACAGCTACACTGAAGCTTTCTTT.

Here the CDR3 DNA reads TGTGCCAGCAGTCTGGACAGGGTCCCCTACAATGAGCAGTTCTTC. This gives the protein CASSLDRVPYNEQFF. The rearrangement uses TRBV6-6 and TRBJ2-1; 8 bases align to TRBD1. Trimming cost V 5 bases and J 2 bases; bases outside gene matches: 5. CDR1 is MNHNY, CDR2 SVGAGI, per germline (reference sequence). There are 15 residues in the CDR3.

This rearrangement joins TRBV30 to TRBJ1-2, with D possibly TRBD1 on 6 matching bases. CDR1 GTSNPN and CDR2 SVGIG come from the germline V gene (reference sequence). Trimming took off 4 bases at V and 6 bases at J, with 30 bases between the two ends. This CDR3 has 18 amino acids. The CDR3 loop reads CAWTRTDTWGGARHGYTF. CDR3 nucleotides: TGTGCCTGGACTAGAACCGACACCTGGGGGGGGGCTAGGCATGGCTACACCTTC.